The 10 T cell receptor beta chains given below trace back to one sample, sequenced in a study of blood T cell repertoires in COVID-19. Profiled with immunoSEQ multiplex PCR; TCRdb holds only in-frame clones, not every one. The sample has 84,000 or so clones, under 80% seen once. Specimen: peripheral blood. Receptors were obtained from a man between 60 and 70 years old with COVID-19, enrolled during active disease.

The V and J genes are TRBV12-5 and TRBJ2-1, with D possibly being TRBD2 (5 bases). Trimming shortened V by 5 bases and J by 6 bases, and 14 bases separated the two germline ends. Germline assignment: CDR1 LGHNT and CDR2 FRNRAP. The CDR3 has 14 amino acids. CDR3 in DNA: TGTGCTAGTGGTCGCCAGTTCGGGATCAATGAGCAGTTCTTC. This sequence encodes CASGRQFGINEQFF.

In DNA form, the CDR3 reads TGTGCCAGCAGTGAAAGCCGATCGGGAGGGGCCAGGAACACTGAAGCTTTCTTT. Translation: CASSESRSGGARNTEAFF. The chain is built from TRBV6-1 and TRBJ1-1; TRBD1 is a possible D gene (5 bases). Trimming removed 2 bases at V and 1 base at J, with 20 bases between. There are 18 residues in the CDR3. Germline CDR1 and CDR2: MNHNS and SASEGT.

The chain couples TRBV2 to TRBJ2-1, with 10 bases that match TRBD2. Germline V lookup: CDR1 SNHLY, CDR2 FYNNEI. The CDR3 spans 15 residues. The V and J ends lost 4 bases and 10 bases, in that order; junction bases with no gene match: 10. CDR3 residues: CASSVTSGVVMEQFF. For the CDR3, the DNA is TGTGCCAGCAGTGTAACTAGCGGGGTGGTAATGGAGCAGTTCTTC.

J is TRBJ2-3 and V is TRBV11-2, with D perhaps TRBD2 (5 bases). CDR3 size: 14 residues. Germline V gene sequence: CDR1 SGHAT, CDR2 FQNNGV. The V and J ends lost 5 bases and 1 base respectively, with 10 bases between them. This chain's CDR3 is CASSRHSGTDTQYF. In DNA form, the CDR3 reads TGTGCCAGCAGCCGCCATAGCGGCACAGATACGCAGTATTTT.

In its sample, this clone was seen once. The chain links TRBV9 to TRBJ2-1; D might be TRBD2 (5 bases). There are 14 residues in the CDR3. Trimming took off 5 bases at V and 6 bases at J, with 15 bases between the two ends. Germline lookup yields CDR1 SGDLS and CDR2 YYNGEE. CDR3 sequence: CASSDPGFGNEQFF. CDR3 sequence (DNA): TGTGCCAGCAGTGACCCGGGATTTGGCAATGAGCAGTTCTTC. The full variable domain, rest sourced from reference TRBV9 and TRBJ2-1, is DSGVTQTPKHLITATGQRVTLRCSPRSGDLSVYWYQQSLDQGLQFLIQYYNGEERAKGNILERFSAQQFPDLHSELNLSSLELGDSALYFCASSDPGFGNEQFFGPGTRLTVL.

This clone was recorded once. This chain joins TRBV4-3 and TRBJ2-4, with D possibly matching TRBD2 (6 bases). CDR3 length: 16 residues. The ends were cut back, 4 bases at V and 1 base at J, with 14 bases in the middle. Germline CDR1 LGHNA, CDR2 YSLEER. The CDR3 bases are TGCGCCAGCAGCCTCCTCCCTGGAGGGGCCAAAAACATTCAGTACTTC. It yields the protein CASSLLPGGAKNIQYF.

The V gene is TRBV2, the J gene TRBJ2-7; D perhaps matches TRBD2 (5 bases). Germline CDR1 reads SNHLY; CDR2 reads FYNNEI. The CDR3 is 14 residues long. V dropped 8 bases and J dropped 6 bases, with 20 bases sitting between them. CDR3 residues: CASCLNREGREQYF. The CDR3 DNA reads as TGTGCCAGCTGTCTGAACCGGGAAGGTCGCGAGCAGTACTTC.

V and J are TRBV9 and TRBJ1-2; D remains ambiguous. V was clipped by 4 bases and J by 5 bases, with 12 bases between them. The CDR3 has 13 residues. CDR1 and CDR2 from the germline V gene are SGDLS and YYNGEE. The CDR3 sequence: CASSPSKMYGYTF. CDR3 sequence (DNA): TGTGCCAGCAGCCCAAGCAAGATGTATGGCTACACCTTC.

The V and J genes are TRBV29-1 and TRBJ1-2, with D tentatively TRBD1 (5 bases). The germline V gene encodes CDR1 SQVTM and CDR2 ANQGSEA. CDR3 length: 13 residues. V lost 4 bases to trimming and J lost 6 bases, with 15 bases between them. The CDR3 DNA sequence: TGCAGCGTTGTTCGTCTGCGGGGGGATGGCTACACCTTC. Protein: CSVVRLRGDGYTF.

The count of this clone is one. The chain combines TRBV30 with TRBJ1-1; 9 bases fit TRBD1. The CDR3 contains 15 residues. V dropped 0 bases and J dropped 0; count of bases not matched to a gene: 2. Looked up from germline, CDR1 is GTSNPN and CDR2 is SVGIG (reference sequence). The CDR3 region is CAWSVGDRVNTEAFF. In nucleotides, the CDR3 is TGTGCCTGGAGTGTGGGGGACAGGGTGAACACTGAAGCTTTCTTT.